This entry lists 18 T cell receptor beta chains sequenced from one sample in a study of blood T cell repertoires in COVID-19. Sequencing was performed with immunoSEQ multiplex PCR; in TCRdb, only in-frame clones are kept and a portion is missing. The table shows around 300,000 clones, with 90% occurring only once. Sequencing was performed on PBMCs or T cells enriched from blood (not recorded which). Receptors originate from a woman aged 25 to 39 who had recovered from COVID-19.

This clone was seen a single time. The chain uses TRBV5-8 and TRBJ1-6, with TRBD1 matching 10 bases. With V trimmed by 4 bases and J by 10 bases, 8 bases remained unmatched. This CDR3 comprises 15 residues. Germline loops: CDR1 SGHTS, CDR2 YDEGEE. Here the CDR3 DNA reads TGTGCCAGCAGCCCTGGGACAGGGGAAGGGTCACCCCTCCACTTT. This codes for CASSPGTGEGSPLHF.

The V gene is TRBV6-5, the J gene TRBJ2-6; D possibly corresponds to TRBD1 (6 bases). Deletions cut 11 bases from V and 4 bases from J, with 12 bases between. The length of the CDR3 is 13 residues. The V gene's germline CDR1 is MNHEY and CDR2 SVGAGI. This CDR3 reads CASRGLGANVLTF. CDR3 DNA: TGTGCCTCCAGGGGTCTGGGGGCCAACGTCCTGACTTTC.

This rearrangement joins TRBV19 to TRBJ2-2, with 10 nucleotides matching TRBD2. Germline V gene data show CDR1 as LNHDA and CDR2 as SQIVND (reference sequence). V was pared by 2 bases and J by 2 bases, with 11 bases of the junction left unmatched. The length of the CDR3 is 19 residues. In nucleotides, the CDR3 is TGTGCCAGTAGTATATCGGTAGCGGGAGGCCCTAGCAACACCGGGGAGCTGTTTTTT. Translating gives CASSISVAGGPSNTGELFF.

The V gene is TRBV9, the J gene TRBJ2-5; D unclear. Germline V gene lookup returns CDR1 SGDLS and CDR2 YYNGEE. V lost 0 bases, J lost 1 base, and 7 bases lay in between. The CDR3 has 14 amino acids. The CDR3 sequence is CASSVGQIQETQYF. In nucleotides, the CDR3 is TGTGCCAGCAGCGTAGGCCAGATCCAAGAGACCCAGTACTTC.

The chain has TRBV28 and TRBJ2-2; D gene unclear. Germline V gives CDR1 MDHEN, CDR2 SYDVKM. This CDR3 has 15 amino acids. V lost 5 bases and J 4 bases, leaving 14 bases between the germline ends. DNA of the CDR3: TGTGCCAGCAGTCCCCCGCAGGCTGGCACCGGGGAGCTGTTTTTT. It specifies CASSPPQAGTGELFF.

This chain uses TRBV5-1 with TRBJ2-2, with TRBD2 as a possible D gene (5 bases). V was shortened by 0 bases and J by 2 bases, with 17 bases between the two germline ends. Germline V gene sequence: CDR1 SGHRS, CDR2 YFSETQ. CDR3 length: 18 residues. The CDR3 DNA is TGCGCCAGCAGCTTGGACCAGCGGAGTTTCCTTAACACCGGGGAGCTGTTTTTT. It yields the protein CASSLDQRSFLNTGELFF.

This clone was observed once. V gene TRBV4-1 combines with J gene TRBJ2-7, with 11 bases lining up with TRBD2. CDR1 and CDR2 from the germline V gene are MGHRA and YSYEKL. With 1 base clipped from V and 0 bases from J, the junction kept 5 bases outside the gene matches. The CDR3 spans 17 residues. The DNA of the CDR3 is TGCGCCAGCAGCCAAGTGGTGACTAGCGGGAACTCCTACGAGCAGTACTTC. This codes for CASSQVVTSGNSYEQYF.

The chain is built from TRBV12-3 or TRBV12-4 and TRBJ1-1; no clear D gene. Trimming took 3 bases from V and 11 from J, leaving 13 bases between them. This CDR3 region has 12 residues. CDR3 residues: CASSFGTLFAFF. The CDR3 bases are TGTGCCAGCAGTTTCGGTACCCTGTTTGCTTTCTTT.

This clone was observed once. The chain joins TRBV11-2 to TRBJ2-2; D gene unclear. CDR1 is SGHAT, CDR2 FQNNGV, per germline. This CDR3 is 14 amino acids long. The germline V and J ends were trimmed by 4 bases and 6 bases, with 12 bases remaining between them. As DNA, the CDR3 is TGTGCCAGCAGCTCACTCGTGGTCGCCGGGGAGCTGTTTTTT. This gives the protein CASSSLVVAGELFF.

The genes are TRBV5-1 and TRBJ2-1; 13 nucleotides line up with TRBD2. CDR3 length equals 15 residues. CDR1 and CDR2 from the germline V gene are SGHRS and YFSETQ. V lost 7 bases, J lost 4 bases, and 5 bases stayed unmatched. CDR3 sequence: CASQRLAGGYNEQFF. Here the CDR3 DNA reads TGCGCCAGCCAGAGACTAGCGGGAGGTTACAATGAGCAGTTCTTC. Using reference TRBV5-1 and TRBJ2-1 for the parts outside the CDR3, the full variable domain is KAGVTQTPRYLIKTRGQQVTLSCSPISGHRSVSWYQQTPGQGLQFLFEYFSETQRNKGNFPGRFSGRQFSNSRSEMNVSTLELGDSALYLCASQRLAGGYNEQFFGPGTRLTVL.

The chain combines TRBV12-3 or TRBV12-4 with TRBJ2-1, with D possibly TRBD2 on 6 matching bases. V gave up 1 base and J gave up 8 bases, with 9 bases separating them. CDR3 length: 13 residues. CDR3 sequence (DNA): TGTGCCAGCAGTTTAGGGAGGGTGGATGAGCAGTTCTTC. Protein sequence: CASSLGRVDEQFF.

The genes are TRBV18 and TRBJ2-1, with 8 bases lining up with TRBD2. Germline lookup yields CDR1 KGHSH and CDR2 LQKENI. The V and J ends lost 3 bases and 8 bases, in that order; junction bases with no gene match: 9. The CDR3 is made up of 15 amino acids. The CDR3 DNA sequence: TGTGCCAGCTCACCTCTGAGCGGGAGAGTCGATGAGCAGTTCTTC. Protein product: CASSPLSGRVDEQFF.

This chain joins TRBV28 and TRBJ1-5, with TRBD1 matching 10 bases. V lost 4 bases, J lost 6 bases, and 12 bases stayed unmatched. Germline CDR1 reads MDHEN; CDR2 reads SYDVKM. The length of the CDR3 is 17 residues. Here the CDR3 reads CASSSPRTGGGLQPQHF. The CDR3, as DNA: TGTGCCAGCAGTTCCCCCCGGACAGGGGGTGGTCTTCAGCCCCAGCATTTT.

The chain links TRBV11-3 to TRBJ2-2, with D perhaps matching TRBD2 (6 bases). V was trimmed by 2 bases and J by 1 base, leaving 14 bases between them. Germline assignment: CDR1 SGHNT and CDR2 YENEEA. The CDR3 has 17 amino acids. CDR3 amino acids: CASSLSPWRGNTGELFF. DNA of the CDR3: TGTGCCAGCAGCTTATCCCCCTGGAGGGGGAACACCGGGGAGCTGTTTTTT.

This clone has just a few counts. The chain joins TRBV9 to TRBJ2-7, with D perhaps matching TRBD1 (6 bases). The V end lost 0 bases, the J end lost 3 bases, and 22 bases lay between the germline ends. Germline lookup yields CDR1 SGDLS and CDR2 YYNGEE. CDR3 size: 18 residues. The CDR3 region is CASSVGEPKRTAFYEQYF. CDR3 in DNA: TGTGCCAGCAGCGTAGGAGAACCCAAGCGGACAGCCTTCTACGAGCAGTACTTC.

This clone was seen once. CDR3: CASSAGTGVRHNEQFF. Here the CDR3 DNA reads TGTGCCAGCAGCGCAGGGACAGGGGTAAGGCACAATGAGCAGTTCTTC. This chain joins TRBV5-4 and TRBJ2-1, with 10 positions matching TRBD1. This CDR3 has 16 residues. J lost 5 bases, V lost 4 bases, and 9 bases had no gene match. Germline lookup yields CDR1 SGHNT and CDR2 YYREEE (reference sequence). Combining the CDR3 with reference TRBV5-4 and TRBJ2-1 gives the whole variable domain ETGVTQSPTHLIKTRGQQVTLRCSSQSGHNTVSWYQQALGQGPQFIFQYYREEENGRGNFPPRFSGLQFPNYSSELNVNALELDDSALYLCASSAGTGVRHNEQFFGPGTRLTVL.

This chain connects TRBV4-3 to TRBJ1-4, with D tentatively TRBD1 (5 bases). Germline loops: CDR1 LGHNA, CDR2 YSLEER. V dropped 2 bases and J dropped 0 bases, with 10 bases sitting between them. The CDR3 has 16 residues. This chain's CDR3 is CASSQQGSPTNEKLFF. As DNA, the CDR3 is TGCGCCAGCAGCCAACAGGGATCCCCAACTAATGAAAAACTGTTTTTT.

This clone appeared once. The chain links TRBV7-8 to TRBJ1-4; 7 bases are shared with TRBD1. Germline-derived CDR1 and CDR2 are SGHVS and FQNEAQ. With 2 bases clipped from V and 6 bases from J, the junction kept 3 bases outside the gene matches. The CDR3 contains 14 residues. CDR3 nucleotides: TGTGCCAGCAGCTTAAGAGGACAGGATGAAAAACTGTTTTTT. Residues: CASSLRGQDEKLFF.